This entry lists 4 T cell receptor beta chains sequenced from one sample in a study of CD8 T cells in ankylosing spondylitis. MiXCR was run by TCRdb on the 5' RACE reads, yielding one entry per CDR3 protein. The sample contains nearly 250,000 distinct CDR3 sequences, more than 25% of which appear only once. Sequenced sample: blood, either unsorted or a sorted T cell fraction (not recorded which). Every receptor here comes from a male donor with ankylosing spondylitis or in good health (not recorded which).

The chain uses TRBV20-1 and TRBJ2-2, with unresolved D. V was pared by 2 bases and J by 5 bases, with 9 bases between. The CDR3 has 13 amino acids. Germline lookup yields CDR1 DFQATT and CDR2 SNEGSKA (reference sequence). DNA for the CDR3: TGCAGTGCTAGACTGGAAATAACCGGGGAGCTGTTTTTT. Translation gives CSARLEITGELFF.

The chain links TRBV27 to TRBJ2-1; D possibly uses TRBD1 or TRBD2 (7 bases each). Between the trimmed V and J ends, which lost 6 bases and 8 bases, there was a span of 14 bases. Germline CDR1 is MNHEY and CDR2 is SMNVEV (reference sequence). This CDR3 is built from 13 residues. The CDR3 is CASRIAGGDEQFF. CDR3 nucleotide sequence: TGTGCCAGCAGAATTGCAGGGGGGGATGAGCAGTTCTTC.

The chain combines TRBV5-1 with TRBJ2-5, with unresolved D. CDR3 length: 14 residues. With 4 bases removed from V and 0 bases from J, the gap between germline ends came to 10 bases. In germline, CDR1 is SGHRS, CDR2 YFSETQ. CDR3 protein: CASSPDLNQETQYF. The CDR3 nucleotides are TGCGCCAGCAGCCCCGACCTGAACCAAGAGACCCAGTACTTC.

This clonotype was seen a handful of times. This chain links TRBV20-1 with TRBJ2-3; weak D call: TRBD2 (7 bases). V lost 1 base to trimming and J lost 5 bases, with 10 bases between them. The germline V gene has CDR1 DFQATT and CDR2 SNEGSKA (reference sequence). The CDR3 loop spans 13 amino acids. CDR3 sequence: CSARAGGQDTQYF. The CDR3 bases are TGCAGTGCTAGAGCGGGGGGCCAAGATACGCAGTATTTT.